This paragraph reports one TCR beta chain. In TCRdb, the 5' RACE reads were re-called with MiXCR into one record per CDR3 protein. The sample shows roughly 55,000 distinct CDR3 sequences, about 9.9% of them seen only once. The sample belongs to a study of early T cells in non-severe SARS-CoV-2 infection. The material sequenced was whole blood. The source of this sequence is an adult who was a healthcare worker with PCR-confirmed SARS-CoV-2 infection or an uninfected control (not recorded which).

The CDR3 nucleotides read TGTGCCAGCAGCCCGAGGACAGGGGTGAGCAATCAGCCCCAGCATTTT. Translation: CASSPRTGVSNQPQHF. The rearrangement joins TRBV27 to TRBJ1-5; 9 bases are shared with TRBD1. The CDR3 is 16 residues long. With 6 bases clipped from V and 1 base from J, the junction kept 7 bases outside the gene matches. Looked up from germline, CDR1 is MNHEY and CDR2 is SMNVEV (reference sequence).